A selection of T cell receptor beta chains follows, all from one sample in a study of blood T cell repertoires in COVID-19. The method was immunoSEQ multiplex PCR; TCRdb's version includes in-frame clones alone and lacks a portion of them. This sample has some 96,000 clones, with approximately 84% found just once. Sequencing was performed on peripheral blood. All receptors come from a man younger than 45 in a cohort sampled during active COVID-19. CDR3s include the opening cysteine and the closing phenylalanine or tryptophan. D genes are given only for firm matches. For some rows the clone size is stated as once, few or many, or as a class when expanded; others skip it.

>.|TRBJ2-3|TRBD2|13|TRBV19
TGTGCCAGTAGTAGTTCGGGGGGAGATACGCAGTATTTT
CASSSSGGDTQYF
>.|TRBJ2-1|TRBD2|13|TRBV19
TGTGCCAGTAGTCCCGGGCCGGGGCGGGGGGAGTTCTTC
CASSPGPGRGEFF
>.|TRBJ2-3|TRBD2|15|TRBV2
TGTGCCAGCAGTGGGACTAGCGGGGGGGCGGATACGCAGTATTTT
CASSGTSGGADTQYF
>once|TRBJ2-5|TRBD2|15|TRBV3-1/TRBV3-2
TGTGCCAGCAGCGGAACGCGGGGGGGCCGGGAGACCCAGTACTTC
CASSGTRGGRETQYF
>.|TRBJ2-4|TRBD1|18|TRBV19
TGTGCCAGTAGTCGGGGGCCCACCCGGGACAGGGACAAAAACATTCAGTACTTC
CASSRGPTRDRDKNIQYF
>.|TRBJ2-1|TRBD2|14|TRBV2
TGTGCCAGCAGTCGGACTAGCGGGGTCAGTGAGCAGTTCTTC
CASSRTSGVSEQFF
>.|TRBJ2-3|TRBD1|15|TRBV28
TGTGCCAGCACCTCTCGACAGGGAGAAACAGATACGCAGTATTTT
CASTSRQGETDTQYF
>.|TRBJ2-5|TRBD2|15|TRBV5-6
TGTGCCAGCAGCTTGGTCCCTAGCGGGGCCGGGGGAGAGTACTTC
CASSLVPSGAGGEYF
>.|TRBJ2-4|.|14|TRBV11-2
TGTGCCAGCAGCCCGACCCATGCGCGAGGCATTCAGTACTTC
CASSPTHARGIQYF
>.|TRBJ2-5|.|15|TRBV5-1
TGCGCCAGCAAGGGGGGGGCCTGGGCCCAAGAGACCCAGTACTTC
CASKGGAWAQETQYF
>.|TRBJ2-2|TRBD2|17|TRBV9
TGTGCCAGCAGCGCGAGGACTAGCGGACGATTTACCGGGGAGCTGTTTTTT
CASSARTSGRFTGELFF
>.|TRBJ2-7|TRBD1|14|TRBV2
TGTGCCAGCAGTGAAGGGACAGGGGTCTACGAGCAGTACTTC
CASSEGTGVYEQYF
>.|TRBJ2-1|TRBD2|17|TRBV4-3
TGCGCCAGCAGCCAAGCTCTAGCGGGGGGGCCGTACAATGAGCAGTTCTTC
CASSQALAGGPYNEQFF
>.|TRBJ2-7|TRBD2|14|TRBV7-2
TGTGCCAGCAGGTCCGGGGGGGCACTGCACGAGCAGTACTTC
CASRSGGALHEQYF
>.|TRBJ2-1|TRBD2|19|TRBV5-5
TGTGCCAGCAGCTTGGACTTTACGGTAGCGGGGGGGCCTGGGCATGAGCAGTTCTTC
CASSLDFTVAGGPGHEQFF
>once|TRBJ2-2|.|14|TRBV3-1/TRBV3-2
TGTGCCAGCAGCCAAGAAGGGGGTTCCGGGGAGCTGTTTTTT
CASSQEGGSGELFF
>.|TRBJ1-2|TRBD1|15|TRBV5-6
TGTGCCAGCAGCTTGGGTGCCAGGGGGCAGGCTGGCTACACCTTC
CASSLGARGQAGYTF
>.|TRBJ1-6|TRBD1|16|TRBV4-2
TGTGCCAGCAGCCAATTAGGACAGGGGAGGGATTCACCCCTCCACTTT
CASSQLGQGRDSPLHF
>.|TRBJ2-4|.|15|TRBV19
TGTGCCAGCGCAACTCACCTTCTAGCCAAAAACATTCAGTACTTC
CASATHLLAKNIQYF
>.|TRBJ1-5|.|14|TRBV6-6
TGTGCCAGCAGTTTAGGGGGGGGCAATCAGCCCCAGCATTTT
CASSLGGGNQPQHF
>.|TRBJ1-1|TRBD1|16|TRBV7-9
TGTGCCAGCAGCCCTCGGACAGGGGGATTGCTCACTGAAGCTTTCTTT
CASSPRTGGLLTEAFF
>.|TRBJ2-1|TRBD2|14|TRBV29-1
TGCAGCGTTGCGGCTAGCGGGATCTACAATGAGCAGTTCTTC
CSVAASGIYNEQFF